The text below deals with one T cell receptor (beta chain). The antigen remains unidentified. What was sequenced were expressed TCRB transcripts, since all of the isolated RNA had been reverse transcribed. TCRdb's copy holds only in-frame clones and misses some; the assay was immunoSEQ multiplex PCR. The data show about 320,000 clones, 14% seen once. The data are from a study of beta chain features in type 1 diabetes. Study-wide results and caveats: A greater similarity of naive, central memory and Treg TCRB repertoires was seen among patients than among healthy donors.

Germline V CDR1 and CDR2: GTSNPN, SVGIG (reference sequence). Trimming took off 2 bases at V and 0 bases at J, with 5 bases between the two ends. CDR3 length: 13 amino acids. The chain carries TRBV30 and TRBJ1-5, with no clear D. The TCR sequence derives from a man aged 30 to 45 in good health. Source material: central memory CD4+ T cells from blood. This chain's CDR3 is CAWSKYSNQPQHF. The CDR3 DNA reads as TGTGCCTGGAGTAAATATAGCAATCAGCCCCAGCATTTT. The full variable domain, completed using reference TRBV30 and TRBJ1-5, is SQTIHQWPATLVQPVGSPLSLECTVEGTSNPNLYWYRQAAGRGLQLLFYSVGIGQISSEVPQNLSASRPQDRQFILSSKKLLLSDSGFYLCAWSKYSNQPQHFGDGTRLSIL.